These 30 T cell receptor beta chains came from one sample sequenced in a study of Ad26.COV2.S vaccination and SARS-CoV-2 variants. Treatment specified: about 20 received Ad26.COV2.S at low or high dose, single or two shots; 5 received placebo; per-sample allocation not given. Collection of samples fell on day 63 after the first vaccine or placebo injection. Measured with immunoSEQ multiplex PCR; TCRdb has only the in-frame clones, and not every one. This table has some 250,000 clones, around 87% appearing once. Material: peripheral blood, obtained in a trial of Ad26.COV2.S vaccine versus placebo. The receptor set was obtained from a person aged 18-65 years who received the Ad26.COV2.S COVID-19 vaccine or a placebo.

V and J are TRBV7-2 and TRBJ1-1; unclear D gene. This CDR3 has 11 residues. The V end lost 0 bases, the J end lost 4 bases, and 0 bases lay between the germline ends. Germline loops: CDR1 SGHTA, CDR2 FQGNSA. This CDR3 is CASSLATEAFF. In nucleotides, the CDR3 is TGTGCCAGCAGCTTAGCCACTGAAGCTTTCTTT.

The chain uses TRBV5-1 and TRBJ2-7; D perhaps matches TRBD1 (6 bases). This CDR3 is built from 14 residues. CDR1 is SGHRS and CDR2 is YFSETQ in the germline V gene. The V and J ends lost 0 bases and 7 bases respectively, with 14 bases between them. The CDR3 coding sequence is TGCGCCAGCAGCTTGGAGCAGGGGTTAGAAGAGCAGTACTTC. Protein: CASSLEQGLEEQYF.

V usage is TRBV18 and J usage is TRBJ1-5; perhaps TRBD1 as D (6 bases). The germline V gene encodes CDR1 KGHSH and CDR2 LQKENI. The V gene lost 2 bases and the J gene lost 2 bases, with 13 bases spanning the gap. The CDR3 loop spans 16 amino acids. CDR3 sequence: CASSPRAGVGNQPQHF. The CDR3 DNA sequence: TGTGCCAGCTCACCAAGGGCAGGGGTGGGCAATCAGCCCCAGCATTTT.

The chain has TRBV5-1 and TRBJ2-5, with 13 nucleotides matching TRBD2. The germline V gene has CDR1 SGHRS and CDR2 YFSETQ. J was trimmed by 3 bases and V by 4 bases; bases with no gene match: 6. The CDR3 length is 16 residues. For the CDR3, the DNA is TGCGCCAGCAGCACCACTAGCGGGGGGGTGAAAGAGACCCAGTACTTC. It yields the protein CASSTTSGGVKETQYF. Using reference TRBV5-1 and TRBJ2-5 for the parts outside the CDR3, the full variable domain is KAGVTQTPRYLIKTRGQQVTLSCSPISGHRSVSWYQQTPGQGLQFLFEYFSETQRNKGNFPGRFSGRQFSNSRSEMNVSTLELGDSALYLCASSTTSGGVKETQYFGPGTRLLVL.

This chain joins TRBV5-6 and TRBJ2-7, with no clear D. CDR1 SGHDT and CDR2 YYEEEE come from the germline V gene. The CDR3 is 15 residues long. The V end was cut by 0 bases, the J end by 1 base, with 11 bases between. CDR3 region: CASSLAELRSYEQYF. In DNA form, the CDR3 reads TGTGCCAGCAGCTTGGCAGAACTCAGGTCCTACGAGCAGTACTTC.

The rearrangement uses TRBV5-4 and TRBJ2-3; unclear D gene. V gave up 6 bases and J gave up 1 base, with 9 bases separating them. The CDR3 contains 13 residues. CDR1 and CDR2 from the germline V gene are SGHNT and YYREEE (reference sequence). CDR3 coding DNA: TGTGCCAGCATCCTGTGGGGCACAGATACGCAGTATTTT. It specifies CASILWGTDTQYF.

The chain employs TRBV13 and TRBJ2-5; no reliable D call. V lost 5 bases, J lost 2 bases, and 6 bases lay in between. CDR3 size: 12 residues. The germline CDR1 and CDR2 sequences are PRHDT and FYEKMQ (reference sequence). CDR3 nucleotide sequence: TGTGCCAGCAGCATCGCGCAAGAGACCCAGTACTTC. This translates into CASSIAQETQYF.

The chain has TRBV2 and TRBJ2-1, with 9 bases that match TRBD1. The ends lost 5 bases at V and 13 bases at J; junction bases unmatched: 3. The germline V gene has CDR1 SNHLY and CDR2 FYNNEI. The CDR3 has 11 amino acids. CDR3 DNA sequence: TGTGCCAGCAGTCGGACAGGGGTTCAGTTCTTC. Encoded protein: CASSRTGVQFF.

The V and J genes are TRBV5-1 and TRBJ2-7; D is perhaps TRBD1 (5 bases). Germline values: CDR1 SGHRS, CDR2 YFSETQ. CDR3 length: 13 amino acids. Trimming removed 3 bases at V and 7 bases at J, with 14 bases between. CDR3 residues: CASSSQGTGEQYF. As DNA, the CDR3 is TGCGCCAGCAGCTCCCAGGGTACAGGAGAGCAGTACTTC.

CDR3 sequence reads: CASRTGANSPLHF. In DNA, the CDR3 is TGTGCCAGCAGGACAGGGGCTAATTCACCCCTCCACTTT. The chain uses TRBV12-3 or TRBV12-4 and TRBJ1-6; 8 bases fit TRBD1. There are 13 residues in the CDR3. V shed 6 bases and J 6 bases; nucleotides not matched to a gene: 1.

V usage is TRBV7-8 and J usage is TRBJ2-3; the D is unclear. CDR3 length equals 15 residues. Deletions cut 5 bases from V and 0 bases from J, with 12 bases between. Germline V gene sequence: CDR1 SGHVS, CDR2 FQNEAQ. The CDR3 DNA reads as TGTGCCAGCAGCCCGACACTTTTCAGCACAGATACGCAGTATTTT. Its protein product is CASSPTLFSTDTQYF.

The chain uses TRBV9 and TRBJ1-1, with TRBD1 as a possible D gene (5 bases). The CDR3 runs 15 residues. The germline V and J ends were trimmed by 4 bases and 5 bases, with 18 bases remaining between them. Germline V gene data show CDR1 as SGDLS and CDR2 as YYNGEE. CDR3 bases: TGTGCCAGCAGCCCTACCCGGTTCGGACAAACTGAAGCTTTCTTT. Protein product: CASSPTRFGQTEAFF.

The genes are TRBV5-6 and TRBJ2-5; 11 positions agree with TRBD2. Germline V gene data show CDR1 as SGHDT and CDR2 as YYEEEE. V lost 4 bases, J lost 4 bases, and 6 bases stayed unmatched. CDR3 size: 15 residues. The CDR3 DNA follows: TGTGCCAGCAGCCCTCCGGGACTAGCGGCAGAGACCCAGTACTTC. Translating it yields CASSPPGLAAETQYF. The entire variable domain, with the rest obtained from reference TRBV5-6 and TRBJ2-5, is as follows: DAGVTQSPTHLIKTRGQQVTLRCSPKSGHDTVSWYQQALGQGPQFIFQYYEEEERQRGNFPDRFSGHQFPNYSSELNVNALLLGDSALYLCASSPPGLAAETQYFGPGTRLLVL.

The chain carries TRBV27 and TRBJ2-5; D is unclear. CDR1 and CDR2 from the germline V gene are MNHEY and SMNVEV (reference sequence). This CDR3 comprises 14 residues. V was clipped by 7 bases and J by 2 bases, with 14 bases between them. The CDR3 reads CASTLRAGQETQYF. CDR3 DNA: TGTGCCAGCACCCTACGGGCAGGACAAGAGACCCAGTACTTC.

This sequence joins TRBV11-2 and TRBJ2-1; 10 bases agree with TRBD1. Germline CDR1 SGHAT, CDR2 FQNNGV. V gave up 0 bases and J gave up 6 bases; unmatched junction bases: 2. The CDR3 has 15 residues. This CDR3 reads CASSLEGTGVNEQFF. The DNA of the CDR3 is TGTGCCAGCAGCTTAGAAGGGACAGGGGTCAATGAGCAGTTCTTC.

CDR3 coding DNA: TGTGCCAGCAGCCCCGGGGCCCGGGGGGTTACAGATACGCAGTATTTT. Protein sequence: CASSPGARGVTDTQYF. This chain uses TRBV6-2 or TRBV6-3 with TRBJ2-3, with 7 bases that match TRBD2. The CDR3 sequence is 16 residues long. CDR1 MNHEY and CDR2 SVGEGT come from the germline V gene. J gave up 3 bases and V 6 bases, and 12 bases lay outside the gene matches.

The chain links TRBV19 to TRBJ1-5; the match to TRBD1 covers 10 bases. Germline V gives CDR1 LNHDA, CDR2 SQIVND (reference sequence). Trimming took 3 bases from V and 4 from J; bases not matched to a gene: 6. The CDR3 loop spans 16 amino acids. Here the CDR3 reads CASSIKTGGANQPQHF. The DNA of the CDR3 is TGTGCCAGTAGTATTAAGACAGGGGGCGCGAATCAGCCCCAGCATTTT. The full variable domain, with the rest looked up from reference TRBV19 and TRBJ1-5, is DGGITQSPKYLFRKEGQNVTLSCEQNLNHDAMYWYRQDPGQGLRLIYYSQIVNDFQKGDIAEGYSVSREKKESFPLTVTSAQKNPTAFYLCASSIKTGGANQPQHFGDGTRLSIL.

The sample holds one count of this clone. The CDR3 sequence is CASSQEGRGNEKLFF. As DNA, the CDR3 is TGTGCCAGCAGCCAAGAGGGCAGGGGAAATGAAAAACTGTTTTTT. This chain uses TRBV4-2 with TRBJ1-4, with a possible D match to TRBD1 (6 bases). The germline V gene encodes CDR1 LGHNA and CDR2 YNFKEQ. This CDR3 contains 15 residues. Trimming removed 0 bases from V and 5 bases from J, with 10 bases in between.

This chain uses TRBV29-1 with TRBJ2-1; TRBD1 is a possible D gene (6 bases). This CDR3 contains 13 residues. Trimming removed 4 bases from V and 8 bases from J, with 15 bases in between. Germline V CDR1 and CDR2: SQVTM, ANQGSEA. The CDR3 loop is CSVGVRQVDEQFF. The CDR3, as DNA: TGCAGCGTTGGAGTTCGACAGGTCGATGAGCAGTTCTTC.

The chain has TRBV28 and TRBJ1-5; 8 bases are a match to TRBD1. The V and J ends lost 6 bases and 8 bases, in that order; junction bases with no gene match: 12. This CDR3 has 15 residues. CDR1 MDHEN and CDR2 SYDVKM come from the germline V gene. The CDR3 nucleotides are TGTGCCAGCAGACCATCGACAGGGGAGGGGGAGCCCCAGCATTTT. It codes for CASRPSTGEGEPQHF. Full variable domain (missing parts from reference TRBV28 and TRBJ1-5): DVKVTQSSRYLVKRTGEKVFLECVQDMDHENMFWYRQDPGLGLRLIYFSYDVKMKEKGDIPEGYSVSREKKERFSLILESASTNQTSMYLCASRPSTGEGEPQHFGDGTRLSIL.

The V gene is TRBV10-3, the J gene TRBJ1-1; a possible D gene is TRBD1 (6 bases). Germline V lookup: CDR1 ENHRY, CDR2 SYGVKD. V lost 9 bases to trimming and J lost 0 bases, with 17 bases between them. The CDR3 covers 15 residues. The CDR3 sequence is CAMRGGAEMNTEAFF. CDR3 sequence (DNA): TGTGCCATGCGGGGGGGGGCAGAGATGAACACTGAAGCTTTCTTT.

This chain links TRBV6-1 with TRBJ2-1; TRBD2 aligns across 7 bases. J gave up 4 bases and V 3 bases, and 3 bases lay outside the gene matches. Germline values: CDR1 MNHNS, CDR2 SASEGT. This CDR3 contains 14 residues. In DNA, the CDR3 is TGTGCCAGCAGTGATTTCGGGGGGTACAATGAGCAGTTCTTC. Protein product: CASSDFGGYNEQFF.

V and J are TRBV20-1 and TRBJ1-2; D call uncertain. This CDR3 comprises 10 residues. Trimming left V 6 bases short and J 7 bases short, with 9 bases between. Germline CDR1 and CDR2: DFQATT and SNEGSKA (reference sequence). CDR3 sequence (DNA): TGCAGTGCGTTCGCAGCTGGCTACACCTTC. Translation gives CSAFAAGYTF.

V gene TRBV7-8 combines with J gene TRBJ2-7; TRBD1 matches 9 bases. Losses at the gene ends were 7 bases for V and 2 bases for J; bases not matched to a gene: 24. The CDR3 consists of 20 residues. Germline V gene sequence: CDR1 SGHVS, CDR2 FQNEAQ. CDR3 in DNA: TGTGCCAGCACCGGACTACCGGGACAGGGCGATCGGAGGGGGGCCTACGAGCAGTACTTC. It encodes CASTGLPGQGDRRGAYEQYF.

The chain couples TRBV6-1 to TRBJ2-1, with TRBD1 matching over 8 bases. V shed 5 bases, J shed 0 bases, and the junction held 3 bases outside the gene matches. CDR3 size: 15 residues. CDR1 and CDR2 from the germline V gene are MNHNS and SASEGT. CDR3 amino acids: CASSSGTGSYNEQFF. The CDR3 DNA reads as TGTGCCAGCAGTTCTGGGACAGGCTCCTACAATGAGCAGTTCTTC.

The rearrangement joins TRBV9 to TRBJ1-2; TRBD1 might be the D (6 bases). There are 15 residues in the CDR3. Trimming took off 3 bases at V and 4 bases at J, with 16 bases between the two ends. Germline CDR1 is SGDLS and CDR2 is YYNGEE. CDR3 sequence reads: CASSGPAGVSYGYTF. CDR3 nucleotide sequence: TGTGCCAGCAGCGGACCCGCAGGGGTGTCCTATGGCTACACCTTC.

The genes are TRBV19 and TRBJ1-5; the match to TRBD1 covers 9 bases. With V trimmed by 7 bases and J by 6 bases, 10 bases remained unmatched. Germline loops: CDR1 LNHDA, CDR2 SQIVND (reference sequence). CDR3 size: 15 residues. CDR3 region: CASNRGDRVFQPQHF. In DNA form, the CDR3 reads TGTGCCAGTAATAGAGGGGACAGGGTGTTTCAGCCCCAGCATTTT.

This clone was counted a single time. The chain joins TRBV19 to TRBJ1-1; 7 nucleotides agree with TRBD1. Germline CDR1 reads LNHDA; CDR2 reads SQIVND (reference sequence). The CDR3 is 14 amino acids. Germline trimming cut 7 bases from V and 4 bases from J; bases unmatched to any gene: 9. The CDR3 DNA reads as TGTGCCAGTAAAGGTAAGGGGGCAGGCACTGAAGCTTTCTTT. Protein product: CASKGKGAGTEAFF.

The chain is built from TRBV14 and TRBJ1-1; possible D gene TRBD1, 6 bases. Germline V lookup: CDR1 SGHDN, CDR2 FVKESK. The CDR3 has 14 residues. Trimming removed 0 bases from V and 4 bases from J, with 9 bases in between. In nucleotides, the CDR3 is TGTGCCAGCAGCCAAGATTGGGGGCGCACTGAAGCTTTCTTT. It is translated as CASSQDWGRTEAFF.

This chain links TRBV18 with TRBJ2-5; D not resolved. The CDR3 is made up of 13 amino acids. CDR1 and CDR2 from the germline V gene are KGHSH and LQKENI. V lost 2 bases to trimming and J lost 4 bases, with 8 bases between them. This CDR3 reads CASSPGISETQYF. The CDR3 DNA reads as TGTGCCAGCTCACCAGGCATCTCAGAGACCCAGTACTTC.